This passage covers 10 T cell receptor beta chains from one sample sequenced in a study of cytomegalovirus exposure and HLA in healthy donors. 60 Vbeta and 13 Jbeta primers were used in PCR. TCRdb keeps only in-frame clones here, not all; method: immunoSEQ multiplex PCR. The sample data list around 150,000 clones. Sequences were obtained from PBMCs. Every receptor here comes from a man in his forties or fifties in good health and CMV-seronegative.

The chain couples TRBV6-1 to TRBJ2-5, with D possibly being TRBD1 (6 bases). Germline V gives CDR1 MNHNS, CDR2 SASEGT. V was trimmed by 4 bases and J by 2 bases, leaving 11 bases between them. The CDR3 runs 14 residues. The CDR3 nucleotides are TGTGCCAGCAGTGCTACCCAGGGGCAAGAGACCCAGTACTTC. Protein product: CASSATQGQETQYF.

The V and J genes are TRBV11-2 and TRBJ1-1; D unclear. Trimming removed 7 bases from V and 0 bases from J, with 3 bases in between. In germline, CDR1 is SGHAT, CDR2 FQNNGV. This CDR3 contains 11 residues. The CDR3 sequence is CASTMNTEAFF. The CDR3 nucleotides are TGTGCCAGCACCATGAACACTGAAGCTTTCTTT.

The chain combines TRBV7-9 with TRBJ1-1; D gene ambiguous. The CDR3 has 14 residues. V gave up 0 bases and J gave up 5 bases, with 10 bases separating them. CDR1 SEHNR and CDR2 FQNEAQ come from the germline V gene (reference sequence). In DNA, the CDR3 is TGTGCCAGCAGCTTAGCAAGTTGGCCAACTGAAGCTTTCTTT. As protein: CASSLASWPTEAFF.

On this clone itself: Other DNA sequences in this sample translate to the same CDR3. The chain recombines TRBV2 with TRBJ2-3, with TRBD2 matching over 8 bases. The CDR3 runs 12 residues. Losses at the gene ends were 6 bases for V and 5 bases for J; bases not matched to a gene: 1. The germline CDR1 and CDR2 sequences are SNHLY and FYNNEI. The CDR3 here is CASRLAVDTQYF. Here the CDR3 DNA reads TGTGCCAGCAGACTAGCGGTAGATACGCAGTATTTT.

The V gene is TRBV9, the J gene TRBJ1-6; D not certain. CDR3 length: 15 amino acids. The germline V and J ends were trimmed by 2 bases and 4 bases, with 10 bases remaining between them. Germline lookup yields CDR1 SGDLS and CDR2 YYNGEE. The CDR3 DNA is TGTGCCAGCAGCGTGTCCTCTAATTATAATTCACCCCTCCACTTT. Protein: CASSVSSNYNSPLHF.

The chain combines TRBV7-9 with TRBJ1-5; TRBD1 agrees at 8 bases. The CDR3 length is 13 residues. V was clipped by 5 bases and J by 7 bases; unmatched bases: 4. Germline loops: CDR1 SEHNR, CDR2 FQNEAQ (reference sequence). The chain's CDR3 is CASSPGQGQPQHF. The DNA for the CDR3 is TGTGCCAGCAGCCCCGGACAGGGCCAGCCCCAGCATTTT.

The gene calls are TRBV18 and TRBJ1-5, with D possibly TRBD1 on 6 matching bases. The CDR3 has 16 residues. The germline V gene has CDR1 KGHSH and CDR2 LQKENI. V gave up 0 bases and J gave up 6 bases, with 15 bases separating them. CDR3 protein: CASSPPGQGGGQPQHF. CDR3 nucleotide sequence: TGTGCCAGCTCACCACCGGGTCAGGGAGGGGGTCAGCCCCAGCATTTT. Looking up the rest from reference TRBV18 and TRBJ1-5 gives the full variable domain: NAGVMQNPRHLVRRRGQEARLRCSPMKGHSHVYWYRQLPEEGLKFMVYLQKENIIDESGMPKERFSAEFPKEGPSILRIQQVVRGDSAAYFCASSPPGQGGGQPQHFGDGTRLSIL.

DNA for the CDR3: TGTGCCAGCATGCTCGAGGGGCGGGGGGCCTACGAGCAGTACTTC. Encoded protein: CASMLEGRGAYEQYF. The J gene is TRBJ2-7, the V gene TRBV6-1; 8 nucleotides align to TRBD2. After removal of 7 bases from V and 2 bases from J, the junction contained 10 bases not matched to a gene. Per germline, CDR1 MNHNS and CDR2 SASEGT. The CDR3 is 15 residues long.

The CDR3 here is CASSDSRAGGPFGANVLTF. CDR3 nucleotide sequence: TGTGCCAGCAGTGACTCCCGGGCGGGGGGGCCCTTTGGGGCCAACGTCCTGACTTTC. The chain joins TRBV6-4 to TRBJ2-6; 9 bases are a match to TRBD2. Germline V gene lookup returns CDR1 MRHNA and CDR2 SNTAGT. CDR3 length: 19 amino acids. The ends lost 0 bases at V and 3 bases at J; junction bases unmatched: 9.

The chain links TRBV29-1 to TRBJ2-5; possibly TRBD1 for D (5 bases). The DNA end lines up better with TRBJ2-7; the J call may be wrong. CDR3 size: 12 residues. Germline assignment: CDR1 SQVTM and CDR2 ANQGSEA. This CDR3 is CSGLTDSYEQYF. CDR3 nucleotides: TGCAGCGGCTTGACAGACTCCTACGAGCAGTACTTC.